These 29 T cell receptor beta chains came from one sample sequenced in a study of regulatory T cells in long-lasting Graves disease. Indicated time point: newly diagnosed GD, antithyroid drugs for less than 3 months. PBMC-derived RNA was used for the TCR library. iRepertoire HTBI primers and Arm-PCR of CDR3 regions built TCR beta libraries. TCRdb re-analysed the multiplex PCR reads in MiXCR, keeping a single row per CDR3 protein. The sample has about 300,000 distinct CDR3 sequences; approximately 20% are singletons. Sequencing used peripheral blood mononuclear cells (PBMCs), obtained at new diagnosis, from a patient treated with antithyroid drugs. Source of these receptors: a female donor with Graves disease.

This clonotype was recorded at least ten times. The J gene is TRBJ2-1, the V gene TRBV5-1; D is uncertain. Germline lookup yields CDR1 SGHRS and CDR2 YFSETQ. The V end lost 0 bases, the J end lost 5 bases, and 6 bases lay between the germline ends. The CDR3 is made up of 13 amino acids. CDR3 in DNA: TGCGCCAGCAGCTTGGACGCGAACAATGAGCAGTTCTTC. This sequence encodes CASSLDANNEQFF.

This clonotype was counted only a few times. The J gene is TRBJ1-3, the V gene TRBV15; weak D call: TRBD1 (5 bases). Germline V gene data show CDR1 as LNHNV and CDR2 as YYDKDF (reference sequence). V was shortened by 9 bases and J by 9 bases, with 21 bases between the two germline ends. The CDR3 extends over 14 amino acids. DNA of the CDR3: TGTGCCACAACCCGTCGGGGCAGCCTTGGCACCATATATTTT. This gives the protein CATTRRGSLGTIYF.

In this sample, this clonotype turned up many times. The chain recombines TRBV11-2 with TRBJ1-2, with D possibly matching TRBD1 (6 bases). The CDR3 contains 16 residues. Trimming took 4 bases from V and 2 from J, leaving 17 bases between them. Looked up from germline, CDR1 is SGHAT and CDR2 is FQNNGV. CDR3 in amino acids: CASSSLAGAANYGYTF. The DNA of the CDR3 is TGTGCCAGCAGCTCCCTTGCGGGGGCAGCCAACTATGGCTACACCTTC. The complete variable domain, with remaining parts taken from reference TRBV11-2 and TRBJ1-2, reads EAGVAQSPRYKIIEKRQSVAFWCNPISGHATLYWYQQILGQGPKLLIQFQNNGVVDDSQLPKDRFSAERLKGVDSTLKIQPAKLEDSAVYLCASSSLAGAANYGYTFGSGTRLTVV.

Many counts were recorded for this clonotype. This chain connects TRBV6-5 to TRBJ1-2; tentatively, D is TRBD1 (5 bases). From germline, CDR1 is MNHEY and CDR2 SVGAGI. The V and J ends lost 2 bases and 7 bases respectively, with 17 bases between them. The CDR3 loop spans 15 amino acids. The CDR3 loop is CASSYSRTHDIGYTF. CDR3 nucleotides: TGTGCCAGCAGTTACAGTCGGACACACGACATTGGCTACACCTTC.

The sample holds many counts of this clonotype. V and J are TRBV28 and TRBJ1-3; D call uncertain. V lost 4 bases, J lost 2 bases, and 15 bases lay in between. Germline CDR1 is MDHEN and CDR2 is SYDVKM. This CDR3 is 16 amino acids long. CDR3 coding DNA: TGTGCCAGCAGTTCGCCATCGGCTAATCCTGGAAACACCATATATTTT. It specifies CASSSPSANPGNTIYF. Filled out from reference TRBV28 and TRBJ1-3, the complete variable domain reads DVKVTQSSRYLVKRTGEKVFLECVQDMDHENMFWYRQDPGLGLRLIYFSYDVKMKEKGDIPEGYSVSREKKERFSLILESASTNQTSMYLCASSSPSANPGNTIYFGEGSWLTVV.

The CDR3 sequence: CASSLRSGSSGPPSSYEQFF. CDR3 bases: TGTGCCAGCAGCTTAAGGTCGGGGTCTAGCGGGCCTCCTTCTTCCTACGAGCAGTTCTTC. The chain uses TRBV7-9 and TRBJ2-1, with 8 nucleotides matching TRBD2. Germline V gives CDR1 SEHNR, CDR2 FQNEAQ (reference sequence). The CDR3 has 20 residues. V trimming: 2 bases; J trimming: 10 bases; junction bases outside the gene matches: 25.

The rearrangement uses TRBV9 and TRBJ2-2; D remains unclear. CDR1 is SGDLS and CDR2 is YYNGEE in the germline V gene. Trimming shortened V by 3 bases and J by 3 bases, and 6 bases separated the two germline ends. The CDR3 covers 13 residues. Here the CDR3 DNA reads TGTGCCAGCAGCGCCGTCCACACCGGGGAGCTGTTTTTT. Amino acids: CASSAVHTGELFF.

This clonotype was seen many times. The rearrangement uses TRBV24-1 and TRBJ2-1, with 14 bases aligning to TRBD2. With V trimmed by 2 bases and J by 9 bases, 20 bases remained unmatched. CDR1 KGHDR and CDR2 SFDVKD come from the germline V gene. The CDR3 sequence is 21 residues long. CDR3 in amino acids: CATSDWDPGGLPGLAGAEQFF. For the CDR3, the DNA is TGTGCCACCAGTGATTGGGACCCGGGGGGTTTACCGGGACTAGCGGGAGCTGAGCAGTTCTTC.

The chain employs TRBV5-1 and TRBJ2-7; 12 bases map to TRBD2. The junction had 7 bases not matched to a gene; V was cut back by 4 bases and J by 5 bases. CDR1 is SGHRS, CDR2 YFSETQ, per germline. The CDR3 is 15 amino acids. The CDR3, as DNA: TGCGCCAGCAGCACGACTAGCGGGAGTTATCACGAGCAGTACTTC. Amino acids: CASSTTSGSYHEQYF. Looking up the rest from reference TRBV5-1 and TRBJ2-7 gives the full variable domain: KAGVTQTPRYLIKTRGQQVTLSCSPISGHRSVSWYQQTPGQGLQFLFEYFSETQRNKGNFPGRFSGRQFSNSRSEMNVSTLELGDSALYLCASSTTSGSYHEQYFGPGTRLTVT.

This clonotype was observed at least ten times. The chain combines TRBV27 with TRBJ2-3, with TRBD2 as a possible D gene (5 bases). The length of the CDR3 is 14 residues. Trimming removed 6 bases at V and 2 bases at J, with 12 bases between. CDR1 and CDR2 from the germline V gene are MNHEY and SMNVEV (reference sequence). In DNA, the CDR3 is TGTGCCAGCAGACTAGGTTTAGCCACAGATACGCAGTATTTT. Its translation is CASRLGLATDTQYF.

This clonotype was observed at least ten times. V is TRBV12-5 and J is TRBJ2-5; D may be TRBD1 (7 bases). This CDR3 is 16 amino acids long. Deletions cut 0 bases from V and 5 bases from J, with 16 bases between. CDR1 and CDR2 (germline): LGHNT, FRNRAP. The CDR3 loop reads CASGLVTTGEVETQYF. The CDR3 coding sequence is TGTGCTAGTGGTTTGGTAACTACAGGGGAGGTGGAGACCCAGTACTTC.

This clonotype was seen at least ten times. This sequence joins TRBV20-1 and TRBJ2-3, with TRBD1 matching over 9 bases. This CDR3 contains 14 residues. With 3 bases clipped from V and 5 bases from J, the junction kept 6 bases outside the gene matches. The germline CDR1 and CDR2 sequences are DFQATT and SNEGSKA (reference sequence). Here the CDR3 reads CSASEGQGRDTQYF. CDR3 coding DNA: TGCAGTGCTAGTGAGGGACAGGGCCGAGATACGCAGTATTTT.

There are many counts of this clonotype. The chain has TRBV12-3 or TRBV12-4 and TRBJ2-7, with D uncertain. Between the trimmed V and J ends, which lost 4 bases and 5 bases, there was a span of 12 bases. This CDR3 is built from 13 residues. The CDR3, as DNA: TGTGCCAGCAGTTCAACCGAGACCGACGAGCAGTACTTC. This translates into CASSSTETDEQYF.

With respect to this clonotype: A much larger clone lies a single base off, so this may be a read error. The chain joins TRBV19 to TRBJ1-2, with D hard to call. CDR1 and CDR2 from the germline V gene are LNHDA and SQIVND (reference sequence). The CDR3 loop spans 11 amino acids. The CDR3 loop reads CDSRIDYGYTF. The CDR3 DNA reads TGTGACAGTAGGATAGACTATGGCTACACCTTC.

The V call is TRBV6-1, the J call TRBJ2-2; D might be TRBD2 (5 bases). The CDR3 runs 17 residues. Germline-derived CDR1 and CDR2 are MNHNS and SASEGT. V shed 6 bases and J shed 6 bases, with 23 bases lying between them. CDR3 coding DNA: TGTGCCAGCAGCCGCACTAGTTCGCCAACTGCGGCCGGGGAGCTGTTTTTT. It yields the protein CASSRTSSPTAAGELFF.

Worth noting for this clonotype: A read error is likely, as this CDR3 ends without the conserved phenylalanine or tryptophan. The chain recombines TRBV7-2 with TRBJ2-5; D gene ambiguous. The CDR3 runs to 15 residues. Germline assignment: CDR1 SGHTA and CDR2 FQGNSA. Trimming shortened V by 1 base and J by 5 bases, and 14 bases separated the two germline ends. This CDR3 is CASSLVSTTSETQYS. The CDR3 bases are TGTGCCAGCAGCTTAGTATCTACCACTTCCGAGACCCAGTACTCC.

This clonotype was counted only a few times. A much larger clone lies one base from this, so it may be a read error. The rearrangement uses TRBV7-3 and TRBJ2-1; a weak D match, TRBD1 (6 bases). The germline CDR1 and CDR2 sequences are SGHTA and FQGTGA. The CDR3 spans 15 residues. As DNA, the CDR3 is TGTCCCAGCAGCTCCACCCCGACTATCAGGGGTGAGCAGTTCTTC. Protein product: CPSSSTPTIRGEQFF.

This clonotype has at least ten counts. The CDR3 region is CASSNPGQGIVGYTF. The CDR3 coding sequence is TGTGCCAGCAGCAATCCGGGACAGGGGATCGTAGGCTACACCTTC. The chain combines TRBV6-1 with TRBJ1-2; 10 bases are a match to TRBD1. The germline V gene has CDR1 MNHNS and CDR2 SASEGT. V was pared by 6 bases and J by 8 bases, with 12 bases of the junction left unmatched. This CDR3 comprises 15 residues.

The chain links TRBV11-2 to TRBJ2-7; D ambiguous. This CDR3 is 11 amino acids long. Germline CDR1 SGHAT, CDR2 FQNNGV. V shed 1 base and J shed 9 bases, with 7 bases lying between them. This CDR3 reads CASSLGLGQYF. The CDR3 nucleotides are TGTGCCAGCAGCTTAGGGCTAGGGCAGTACTTC.

This clonotype was observed many times. The chain employs TRBV5-6 and TRBJ1-1; D is unclear. Germline V CDR1 and CDR2: SGHDT, YYEEEE. Trimming removed 2 bases at V and 4 bases at J, with 12 bases between. The CDR3 is made up of 14 amino acids. This CDR3 is CASSFVGESTEAFF. The CDR3 DNA reads as TGTGCCAGCAGCTTCGTGGGTGAGAGCACTGAAGCTTTCTTT.

V is TRBV5-1 and J is TRBJ2-3, with TRBD2 as a possible D gene (5 bases). V was cut by 3 bases and J by 8 bases, with 13 bases left in between. The CDR3 runs 13 residues. Germline V lookup: CDR1 SGHRS, CDR2 YFSETQ. This CDR3 reads CASSSGSLGTQYF. CDR3 nucleotides: TGCGCCAGCAGCTCCGGATCACTAGGTACGCAGTATTTT.

At least ten counts were recorded for this clonotype. The V call is TRBV12-3 or TRBV12-4, the J call TRBJ1-2; 7 nucleotides agree with TRBD1. This CDR3 spans 13 amino acids. Trimming cost V 1 base and J 6 bases; bases outside gene matches: 2. CDR3 residues: CASSLGTGDGYTF. The CDR3 DNA is TGTGCCAGCAGTTTAGGGACAGGAGATGGCTACACCTTC.

In its sample, this clonotype was seen many times. The chain has TRBV4-2 and TRBJ2-1, with 8 bases identical to TRBD2. With 0 bases clipped from V and 6 bases from J, the junction kept 4 bases outside the gene matches. The CDR3 covers 15 residues. Germline V CDR1 and CDR2: LGHNA, YNFKEQ. In DNA, the CDR3 is TGTGCCAGCAGCCAAGAACTAGCGGTACCCAATGAGCAGTTCTTC. Residues: CASSQELAVPNEQFF.

Concerning this clonotype itself: A much larger clone is a single base away; this may be a read error. Since the CDR3 does not end with the conserved phenylalanine or tryptophan, this likely comes from a read error. The rearrangement uses TRBV5-5 and TRBJ2-3, with D tentatively TRBD1 (5 bases). Germline loops: CDR1 SGHKS, CDR2 YYEKEE (reference sequence). This CDR3 contains 17 residues. V was clipped by 4 bases and J by 2 bases, with 20 bases between them. The CDR3 spells CASSPTPDSFFTDTQYL. The CDR3 coding sequence is TGTGCCAGCAGCCCGACCCCCGACAGTTTCTTCACAGATACGCAGTATTTA.

This clonotype was recorded many times. The V and J genes are TRBV20-1 and TRBJ2-7; D is possibly TRBD2 (5 bases). V was trimmed by 2 bases and J by 0 bases, leaving 8 bases between them. From germline, CDR1 is DFQATT and CDR2 SNEGSKA (reference sequence). This CDR3 spans 13 amino acids. CDR3 protein: CSARRDSSYEQYF. The CDR3 region has the DNA TGCAGTGCTAGACGGGATAGCTCCTACGAGCAGTACTTC.

This clonotype was detected ten times or more. The V call is TRBV6-2 or TRBV6-3, the J call TRBJ2-5, with a possible D match to TRBD2 (6 bases). V lost 5 bases to trimming and J lost 7 bases, with 11 bases between them. The CDR3 spans 12 residues. Germline V gives CDR1 MNHEY, CDR2 SVGEGT. CDR3 coding DNA: TGTGCCAGCAGTGGGACTGAAGGGACCCAGTACTTC. As protein: CASSGTEGTQYF.

The chain combines TRBV12-3 or TRBV12-4 with TRBJ2-1; 10 nucleotides align to TRBD2. J was trimmed by 4 bases and V by 5 bases; bases with no gene match: 5. There are 15 residues in the CDR3. The CDR3 nucleotides are TGTGCCAGCAGTGGGCTAGCGGGGGTGTACAATGAGCAGTTCTTC. Translating gives CASSGLAGVYNEQFF.

This clonotype was found many times. The genes are TRBV28 and TRBJ2-1, with D hard to call. This CDR3 has 14 amino acids. Trimming cost V 5 bases and J 3 bases, with 11 bases left between them. Germline values: CDR1 MDHEN, CDR2 SYDVKM. The CDR3 DNA sequence: TGTGCCAGCAGTGGCGATAGGGACTACAATGAGCAGTTCTTC. Translated, it gives CASSGDRDYNEQFF. The variable domain in full, completed from reference TRBV28 and TRBJ2-1, reads DVKVTQSSRYLVKRTGEKVFLECVQDMDHENMFWYRQDPGLGLRLIYFSYDVKMKEKGDIPEGYSVSREKKERFSLILESASTNQTSMYLCASSGDRDYNEQFFGPGTRLTVL.

The sample holds many counts of this clonotype. This chain links TRBV11-2 with TRBJ2-2; D gene ambiguous. The CDR3 runs to 17 residues. The germline gives CDR1 SGHAT, CDR2 FQNNGV. V gave up 7 bases and J gave up 0 bases, with 18 bases separating them. In DNA form, the CDR3 reads TGTGCCAGCACCCTTCGTTTAGGAAGCCCGAACACCGGGGAGCTGTTTTTT. Amino acids: CASTLRLGSPNTGELFF.